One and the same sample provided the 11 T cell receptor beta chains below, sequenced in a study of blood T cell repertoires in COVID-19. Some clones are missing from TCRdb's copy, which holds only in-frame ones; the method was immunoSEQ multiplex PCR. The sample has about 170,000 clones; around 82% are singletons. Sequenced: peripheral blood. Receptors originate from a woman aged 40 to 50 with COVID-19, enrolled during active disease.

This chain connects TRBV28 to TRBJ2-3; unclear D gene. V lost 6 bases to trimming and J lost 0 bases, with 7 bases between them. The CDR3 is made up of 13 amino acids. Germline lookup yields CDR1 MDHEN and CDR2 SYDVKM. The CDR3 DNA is TGTGCCAGCAGGTCAACTAGCACAGATACGCAGTATTTT. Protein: CASRSTSTDTQYF.

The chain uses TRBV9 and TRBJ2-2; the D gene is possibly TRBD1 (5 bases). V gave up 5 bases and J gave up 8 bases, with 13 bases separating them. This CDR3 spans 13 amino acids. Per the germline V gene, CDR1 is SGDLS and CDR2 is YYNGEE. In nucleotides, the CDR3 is TGTGCCAGCAGTCCCAAGGGGATAGGGGAGCTGTTTTTT. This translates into CASSPKGIGELFF.

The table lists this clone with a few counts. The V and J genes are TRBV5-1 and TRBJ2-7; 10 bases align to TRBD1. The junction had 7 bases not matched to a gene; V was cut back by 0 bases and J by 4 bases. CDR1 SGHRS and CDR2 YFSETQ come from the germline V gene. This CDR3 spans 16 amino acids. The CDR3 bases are TGCGCCAGCAGCTTGGATTCGGGACAGGGGTTTTACGAGCAGTACTTC. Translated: CASSLDSGQGFYEQYF.

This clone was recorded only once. The CDR3: CASSAYRNSNQPQHF. The CDR3 nucleotides are TGTGCCAGCAGTGCCTACAGGAATAGCAATCAGCCCCAGCATTTT. V usage is TRBV2 and J usage is TRBJ1-5; D may be TRBD1 (5 bases). The CDR3 totals 15 residues. From germline, CDR1 is SNHLY and CDR2 FYNNEI. V shed 4 bases and J shed 0 bases, with 10 bases lying between them.

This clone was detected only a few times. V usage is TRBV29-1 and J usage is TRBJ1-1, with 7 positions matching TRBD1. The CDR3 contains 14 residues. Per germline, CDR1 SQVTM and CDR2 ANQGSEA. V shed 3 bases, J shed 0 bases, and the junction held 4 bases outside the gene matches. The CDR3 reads CSVDGTDMNTEAFF. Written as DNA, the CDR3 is TGCAGCGTTGATGGGACAGATATGAACACTGAAGCTTTCTTT.

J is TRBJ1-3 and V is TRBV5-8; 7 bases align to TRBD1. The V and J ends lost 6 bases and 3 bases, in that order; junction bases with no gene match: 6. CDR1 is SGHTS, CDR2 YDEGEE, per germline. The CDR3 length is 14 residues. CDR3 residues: CASINRGGGNTIYF. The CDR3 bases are TGTGCCAGCATAAACAGGGGTGGTGGAAACACCATATATTTT.

This CDR3 is CASSEWGGQETQYF. Here the CDR3 DNA reads TGTGCCAGCAGTGAATGGGGGGGCCAAGAGACCCAGTACTTC. The V call is TRBV2, the J call TRBJ2-5; TRBD2 matches 7 bases. The CDR3 is 14 residues long. CDR1 SNHLY and CDR2 FYNNEI come from the germline V gene. The J segment lost 1 base and the V segment lost 2 bases, leaving 1 base of the junction unmatched.

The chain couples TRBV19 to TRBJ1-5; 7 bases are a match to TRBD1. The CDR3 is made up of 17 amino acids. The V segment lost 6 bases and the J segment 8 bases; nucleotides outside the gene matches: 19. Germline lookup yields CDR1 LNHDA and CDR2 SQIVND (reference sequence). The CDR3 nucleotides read TGTGCCAGTAGACTCACACCCGTCGGAGAAGGGGGCGAGCCCCAGCATTTT. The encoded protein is CASRLTPVGEGGEPQHF.

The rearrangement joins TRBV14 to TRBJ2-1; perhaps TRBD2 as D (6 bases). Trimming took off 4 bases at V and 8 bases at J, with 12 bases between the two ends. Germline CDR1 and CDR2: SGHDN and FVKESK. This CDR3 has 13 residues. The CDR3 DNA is TGTGCCAGCAGCCGGTGGGGGGTCGATGAGCAGTTCTTC. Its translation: CASSRWGVDEQFF.

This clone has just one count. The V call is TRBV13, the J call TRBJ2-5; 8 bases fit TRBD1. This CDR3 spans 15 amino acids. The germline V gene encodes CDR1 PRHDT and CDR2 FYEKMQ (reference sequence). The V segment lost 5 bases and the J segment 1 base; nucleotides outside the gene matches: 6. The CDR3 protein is CASSRRTGGQETQYF. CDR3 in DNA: TGTGCCAGCAGCCGGCGAACAGGGGGCCAAGAGACCCAGTACTTC.

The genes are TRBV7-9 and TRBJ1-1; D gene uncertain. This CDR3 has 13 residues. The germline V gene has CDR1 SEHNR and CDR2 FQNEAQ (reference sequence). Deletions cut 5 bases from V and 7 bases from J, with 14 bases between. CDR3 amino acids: CASSPPWEIEAFF. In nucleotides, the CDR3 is TGTGCCAGCAGCCCTCCTTGGGAGATTGAAGCTTTCTTT.